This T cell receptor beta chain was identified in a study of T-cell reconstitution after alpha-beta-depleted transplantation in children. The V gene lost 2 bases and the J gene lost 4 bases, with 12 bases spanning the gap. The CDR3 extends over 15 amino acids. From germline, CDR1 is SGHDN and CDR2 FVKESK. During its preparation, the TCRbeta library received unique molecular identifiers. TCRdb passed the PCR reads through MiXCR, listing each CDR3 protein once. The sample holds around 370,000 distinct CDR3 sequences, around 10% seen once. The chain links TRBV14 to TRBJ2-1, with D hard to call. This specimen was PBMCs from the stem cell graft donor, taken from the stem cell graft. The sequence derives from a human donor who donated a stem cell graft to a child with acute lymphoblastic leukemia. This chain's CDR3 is CASSQYGSGYNEQFF. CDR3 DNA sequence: TGTGCCAGCAGCCAATATGGAAGTGGGTACAATGAGCAGTTCTTC. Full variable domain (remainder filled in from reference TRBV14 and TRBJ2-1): EAGVTQFPSHSVIEKGQTVTLRCDPISGHDNLYWYRRVMGKEIKFLLHFVKESKQDESGMPNNRFLAERTGGTYSTLKVQPAELEDSGVYFCASSQYGSGYNEQFFGPGTRLTVL.